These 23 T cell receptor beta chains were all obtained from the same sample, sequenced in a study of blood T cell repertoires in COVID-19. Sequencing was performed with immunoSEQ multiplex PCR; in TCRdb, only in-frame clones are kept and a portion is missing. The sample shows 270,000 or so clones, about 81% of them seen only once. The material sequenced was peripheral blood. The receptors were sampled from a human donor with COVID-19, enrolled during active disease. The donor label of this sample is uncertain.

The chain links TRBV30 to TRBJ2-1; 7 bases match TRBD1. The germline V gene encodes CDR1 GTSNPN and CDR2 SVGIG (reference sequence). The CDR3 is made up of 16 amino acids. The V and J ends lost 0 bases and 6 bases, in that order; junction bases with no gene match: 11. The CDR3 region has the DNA TGTGCCTGGAGTGTTAAGTACAGGGGCCCTACCAATGAGCAGTTCTTC. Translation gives CAWSVKYRGPTNEQFF.

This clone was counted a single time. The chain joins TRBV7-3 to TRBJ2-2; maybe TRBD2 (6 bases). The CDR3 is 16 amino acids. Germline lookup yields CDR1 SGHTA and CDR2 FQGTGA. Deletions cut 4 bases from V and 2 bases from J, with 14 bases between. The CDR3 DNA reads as TGTGCCAGCAGCTCGGGTGCGGGAATCAACACCGGGGAGCTGTTTTTT. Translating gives CASSSGAGINTGELFF.

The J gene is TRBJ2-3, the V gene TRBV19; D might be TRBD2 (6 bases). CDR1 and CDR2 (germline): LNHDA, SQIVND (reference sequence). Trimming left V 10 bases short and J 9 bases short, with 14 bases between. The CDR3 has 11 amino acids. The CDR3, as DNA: TGTGCCACCTCGATGGCGGGGACGCAGTATTTT. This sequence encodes CATSMAGTQYF.

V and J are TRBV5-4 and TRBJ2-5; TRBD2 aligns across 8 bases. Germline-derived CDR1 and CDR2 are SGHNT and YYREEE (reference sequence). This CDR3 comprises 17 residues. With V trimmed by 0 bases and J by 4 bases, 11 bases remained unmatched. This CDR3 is CASSLVGLAGAGETQYF. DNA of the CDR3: TGTGCCAGCAGCTTGGTCGGCCTAGCGGGTGCGGGAGAGACCCAGTACTTC. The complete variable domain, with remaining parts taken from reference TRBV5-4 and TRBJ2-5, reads ETGVTQSPTHLIKTRGQQVTLRCSSQSGHNTVSWYQQALGQGPQFIFQYYREEENGRGNFPPRFSGLQFPNYSSELNVNALELDDSALYLCASSLVGLAGAGETQYFGPGTRLLVL.

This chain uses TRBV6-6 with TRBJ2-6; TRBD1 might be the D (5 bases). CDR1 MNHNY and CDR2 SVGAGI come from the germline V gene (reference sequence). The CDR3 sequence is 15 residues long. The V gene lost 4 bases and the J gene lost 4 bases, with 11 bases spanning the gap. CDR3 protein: CASSLQAVGANVLTF. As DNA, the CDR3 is TGTGCCAGCAGTTTACAGGCCGTGGGGGCCAACGTCCTGACTTTC.

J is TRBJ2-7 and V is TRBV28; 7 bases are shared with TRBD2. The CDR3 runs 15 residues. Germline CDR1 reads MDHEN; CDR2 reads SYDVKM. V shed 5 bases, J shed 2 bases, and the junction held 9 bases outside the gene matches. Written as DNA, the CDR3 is TGTGCCAGCAGTCGACTAGCTCTCGGTCCCTACGAGCAGTACTTC. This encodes CASSRLALGPYEQYF.

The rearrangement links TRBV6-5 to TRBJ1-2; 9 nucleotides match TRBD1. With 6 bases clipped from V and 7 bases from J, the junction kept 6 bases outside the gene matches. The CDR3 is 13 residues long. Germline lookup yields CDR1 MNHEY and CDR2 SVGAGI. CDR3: CASSSTGGLGYTF. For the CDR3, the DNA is TGTGCCAGCAGCTCCACAGGGGGCCTTGGCTACACCTTC.

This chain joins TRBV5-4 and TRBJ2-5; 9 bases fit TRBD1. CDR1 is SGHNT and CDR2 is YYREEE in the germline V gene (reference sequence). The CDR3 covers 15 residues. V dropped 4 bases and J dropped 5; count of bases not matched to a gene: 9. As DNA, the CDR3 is TGTGCCAGCAGCCTACAGGGGGCGAAGTGGGAGACCCAGTACTTC. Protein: CASSLQGAKWETQYF.

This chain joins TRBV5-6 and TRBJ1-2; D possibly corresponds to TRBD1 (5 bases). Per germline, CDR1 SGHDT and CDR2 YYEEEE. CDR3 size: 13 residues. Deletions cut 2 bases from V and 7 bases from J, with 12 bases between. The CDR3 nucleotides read TGTGCCAGCAGCTTCCCTCAGGGTGGTGGCTACACCTTC. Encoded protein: CASSFPQGGGYTF.

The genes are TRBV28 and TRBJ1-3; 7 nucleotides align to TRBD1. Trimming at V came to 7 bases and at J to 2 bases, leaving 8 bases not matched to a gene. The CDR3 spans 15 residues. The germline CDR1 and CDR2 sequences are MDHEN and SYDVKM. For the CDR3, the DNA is TGTGCCAGCACCCTGGGACAGCGAACTGGAAACACCATATATTTT. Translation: CASTLGQRTGNTIYF.

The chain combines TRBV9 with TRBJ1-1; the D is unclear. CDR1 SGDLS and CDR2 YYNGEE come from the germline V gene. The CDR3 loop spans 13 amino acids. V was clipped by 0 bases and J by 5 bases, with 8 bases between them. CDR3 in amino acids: CASSVDERTEAFF. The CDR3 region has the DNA TGTGCCAGCAGCGTAGACGAGCGAACTGAAGCTTTCTTT.

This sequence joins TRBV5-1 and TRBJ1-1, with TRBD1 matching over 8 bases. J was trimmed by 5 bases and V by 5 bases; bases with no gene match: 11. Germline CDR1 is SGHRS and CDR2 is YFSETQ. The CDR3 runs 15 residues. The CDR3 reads CASSQTGVGGTEAFF. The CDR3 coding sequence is TGCGCCAGCAGTCAGACAGGGGTCGGGGGAACTGAAGCTTTCTTT. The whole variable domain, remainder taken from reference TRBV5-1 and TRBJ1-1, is KAGVTQTPRYLIKTRGQQVTLSCSPISGHRSVSWYQQTPGQGLQFLFEYFSETQRNKGNFPGRFSGRQFSNSRSEMNVSTLELGDSALYLCASSQTGVGGTEAFFGQGTRLTVV.

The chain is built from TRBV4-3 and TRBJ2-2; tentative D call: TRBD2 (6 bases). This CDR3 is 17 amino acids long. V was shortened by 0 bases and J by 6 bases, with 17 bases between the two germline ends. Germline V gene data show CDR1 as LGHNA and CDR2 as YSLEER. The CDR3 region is CASSQDPLANGPGELFF. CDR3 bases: TGCGCCAGCAGCCAAGATCCCCTAGCGAACGGACCCGGGGAGCTGTTTTTT.

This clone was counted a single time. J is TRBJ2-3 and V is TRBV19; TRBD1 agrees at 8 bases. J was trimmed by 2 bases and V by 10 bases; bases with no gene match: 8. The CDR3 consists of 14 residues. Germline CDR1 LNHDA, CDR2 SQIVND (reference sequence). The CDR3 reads CATRADRVTDTQYF. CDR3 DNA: TGTGCCACCCGAGCGGACAGGGTCACAGATACGCAGTATTTT.

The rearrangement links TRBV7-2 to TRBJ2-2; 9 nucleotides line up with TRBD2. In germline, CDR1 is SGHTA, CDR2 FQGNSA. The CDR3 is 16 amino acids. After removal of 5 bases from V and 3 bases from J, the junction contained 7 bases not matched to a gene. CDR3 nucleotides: TGTGCCAGCAGCCCACGACTAGCGGCAGACACCGGGGAGCTGTTTTTT. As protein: CASSPRLAADTGELFF.

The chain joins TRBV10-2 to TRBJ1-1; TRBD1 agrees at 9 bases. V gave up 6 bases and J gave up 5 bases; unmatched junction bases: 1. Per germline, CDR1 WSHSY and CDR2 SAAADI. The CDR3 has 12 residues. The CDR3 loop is CASRDRGTEAFF. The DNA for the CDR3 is TGCGCCAGCAGGGACAGGGGTACTGAAGCTTTCTTT.

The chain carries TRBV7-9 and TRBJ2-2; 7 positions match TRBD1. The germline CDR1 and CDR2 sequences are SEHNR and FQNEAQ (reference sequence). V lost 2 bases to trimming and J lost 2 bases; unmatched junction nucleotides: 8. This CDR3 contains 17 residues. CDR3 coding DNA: TGTGCCAGCAGCTTATACAGGGGCTTCGTAAACACCGGGGAGCTGTTTTTT. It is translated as CASSLYRGFVNTGELFF.

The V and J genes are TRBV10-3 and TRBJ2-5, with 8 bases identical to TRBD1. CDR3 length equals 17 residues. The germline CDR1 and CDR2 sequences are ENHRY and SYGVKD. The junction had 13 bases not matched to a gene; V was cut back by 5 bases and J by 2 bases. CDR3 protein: CAISKPEHGQGQETQYF. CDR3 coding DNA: TGTGCCATCAGTAAGCCCGAACATGGACAGGGACAAGAGACCCAGTACTTC.

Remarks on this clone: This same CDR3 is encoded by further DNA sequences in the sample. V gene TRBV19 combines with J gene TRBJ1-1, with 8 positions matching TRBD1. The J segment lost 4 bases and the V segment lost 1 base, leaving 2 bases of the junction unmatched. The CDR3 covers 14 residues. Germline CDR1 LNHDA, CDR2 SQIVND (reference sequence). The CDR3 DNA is TGTGCCAGTAGTATAGTCGGGACAGGCACTGAAGCTTTCTTT. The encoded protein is CASSIVGTGTEAFF.

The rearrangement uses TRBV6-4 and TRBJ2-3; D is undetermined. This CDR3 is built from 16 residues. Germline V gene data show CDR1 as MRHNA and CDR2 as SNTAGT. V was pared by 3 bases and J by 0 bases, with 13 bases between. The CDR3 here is CASSDAYPISTDTQYF. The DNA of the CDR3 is TGTGCCAGCAGTGATGCGTATCCGATAAGCACAGATACGCAGTATTTT.

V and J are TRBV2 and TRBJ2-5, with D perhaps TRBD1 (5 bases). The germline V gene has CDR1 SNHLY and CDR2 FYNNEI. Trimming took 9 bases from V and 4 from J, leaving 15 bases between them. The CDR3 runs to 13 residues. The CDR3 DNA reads TGTGCCAGTCAGTCAGGGCCGGGAGAGACCCAGTACTTC. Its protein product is CASQSGPGETQYF.

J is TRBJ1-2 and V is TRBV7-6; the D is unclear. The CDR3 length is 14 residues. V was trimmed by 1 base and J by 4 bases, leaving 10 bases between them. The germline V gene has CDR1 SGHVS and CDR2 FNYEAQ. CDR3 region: CASSLVSGPYGYTF. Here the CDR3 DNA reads TGTGCCAGCAGCTTAGTTAGTGGGCCCTATGGCTACACCTTC.

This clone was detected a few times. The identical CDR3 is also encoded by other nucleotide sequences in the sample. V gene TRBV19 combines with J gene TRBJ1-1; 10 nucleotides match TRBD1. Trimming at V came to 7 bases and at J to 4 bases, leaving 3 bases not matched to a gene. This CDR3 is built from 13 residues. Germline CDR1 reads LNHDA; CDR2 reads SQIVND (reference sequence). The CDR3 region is CASTRTGGTEAFF. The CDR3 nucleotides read TGTGCCAGTACCAGGACAGGGGGCACTGAAGCTTTCTTT.